Following are 18 T cell receptor beta chains from one sample sequenced in a study of cytomegalovirus exposure and HLA in healthy donors. Primers: 60 Vbeta forward and 13 Jbeta reverse. Assay used: immunoSEQ multiplex PCR; TCRdb lists only in-frame clones, some missing. The sample holds 90,000 to 120,000 clones; just under 75% are singletons and the top ten take approximately 2.5%. The sample taken for sequencing was PBMCs. Receptors were obtained from a man aged 45-65 years in good health and CMV-seropositive.

This rearrangement joins TRBV18 to TRBJ1-1, with D possibly matching TRBD1 (5 bases). The CDR3 is 15 residues long. Trimming cost V 2 bases and J 0 bases, with 10 bases left between them. Germline CDR1 and CDR2: KGHSH and LQKENI. This CDR3 is CASSPETAMNTEAFF. The CDR3 coding sequence is TGTGCCAGCTCACCAGAGACAGCCATGAACACTGAAGCTTTCTTT.

The chain joins TRBV19 to TRBJ2-5; D may be TRBD1 (7 bases). The germline V gene has CDR1 LNHDA and CDR2 SQIVND (reference sequence). The CDR3 spans 14 residues. The ends were cut back, 3 bases at V and 4 bases at J, with 12 bases in the middle. DNA for the CDR3: TGTGCCAGTAGTATCAGGGGGGAAGGAGAGACCCAGTACTTC. Its protein product is CASSIRGEGETQYF.

The chain has TRBV18 and TRBJ1-3; no firm D call. Trimming removed 0 bases at V and 1 base at J, with 7 bases between. This CDR3 has 15 residues. From germline, CDR1 is KGHSH and CDR2 LQKENI. The CDR3 DNA is TGTGCCAGCTCACCACCGTCGGGATCTGGAAACACCATATATTTT. This codes for CASSPPSGSGNTIYF.

The chain links TRBV6-1 to TRBJ1-1; TRBD1 might be the D (6 bases). Trimming left V 6 bases short and J 3 bases short, with 14 bases between. The CDR3 spans 14 residues. Germline CDR1 is MNHNS and CDR2 is SASEGT. CDR3 sequence reads: CASRSGTRDTEAFF. CDR3 bases: TGTGCCAGCAGGTCCGGGACACGGGACACTGAAGCTTTCTTT.

The chain joins TRBV9 to TRBJ1-1, with D possibly TRBD1 on 5 matching bases. V shed 8 bases and J shed 8 bases, with 13 bases lying between them. The CDR3 covers 11 residues. CDR1 is SGDLS and CDR2 is YYNGEE in the germline V gene. CDR3: CARGPPGEAFF. The DNA of the CDR3 is TGTGCCAGAGGGCCACCAGGGGAAGCTTTCTTT.

This clone was counted only a few times. The CDR3 DNA sequence: TGTGCCAGCAGTGAAGGCGGGACGAAGACAGAGACCCAGTACTTC. Amino acid sequence: CASSEGGTKTETQYF. The J gene is TRBJ2-5, the V gene TRBV6-1; D perhaps matches TRBD2 (6 bases). The ends were cut back, 1 base at V and 4 bases at J, with 13 bases in the middle. The CDR3 covers 15 residues. CDR1 and CDR2 from the germline V gene are MNHNS and SASEGT.

V and J are TRBV19 and TRBJ1-1; 8 nucleotides agree with TRBD1. Looked up from germline, CDR1 is LNHDA and CDR2 is SQIVND (reference sequence). V trimming: 2 bases; J trimming: 1 base; junction bases outside the gene matches: 9. The CDR3 covers 17 residues. CDR3 sequence reads: CASSIRTGLFSNTEAFF. In DNA form, the CDR3 reads TGTGCCAGTAGTATAAGGACAGGGCTCTTTTCGAACACTGAAGCTTTCTTT.

V gene TRBV6-5 combines with J gene TRBJ2-7; tentatively, D is TRBD2 (5 bases). V was shortened by 5 bases and J by 4 bases, with 12 bases between the two germline ends. Germline V lookup: CDR1 MNHEY, CDR2 SVGAGI. This CDR3 spans 13 amino acids. The CDR3 nucleotides read TGTGCCAGCAGTCGCCAACGAGGGTACGAGCAGTACTTC. The encoded protein is CASSRQRGYEQYF.

The chain is built from TRBV29-1 and TRBJ2-7, with 9 bases lining up with TRBD1. The J segment lost 5 bases and the V segment lost 3 bases, leaving 5 bases of the junction unmatched. Germline V gives CDR1 SQVTM, CDR2 ANQGSEA. The CDR3 contains 13 residues. The CDR3 DNA reads as TGCAGCGTTGACGGACAGGGGATCAACGAGCAGTACTTC. This codes for CSVDGQGINEQYF.

This clone turned up a few times. The J gene is TRBJ2-3, the V gene TRBV29-1; possibly TRBD1 for D (5 bases). The CDR3 sequence is 14 residues long. Germline CDR1 is SQVTM and CDR2 is ANQGSEA. V was shortened by 7 bases and J by 2 bases, with 16 bases between the two germline ends. The CDR3 is CSAARGQHTDTQYF. In DNA form, the CDR3 reads TGCAGCGCCGCTAGGGGTCAACACACAGATACGCAGTATTTT.

This clone has only one observation. The CDR3 sequence is CASSPRSTSGSYEQYF. The CDR3 DNA reads as TGTGCCAGCAGCCCCCGCAGTACTAGCGGCTCCTACGAGCAGTACTTC. The chain couples TRBV7-9 to TRBJ2-7, with 8 bases identical to TRBD2. Per germline, CDR1 SEHNR and CDR2 FQNEAQ (reference sequence). This CDR3 comprises 16 residues. V lost 5 bases and J lost 0; bases outside the gene matches: 9.

In nucleotides, the CDR3 is TGTGCCAGCAGGGGACTAGCGGGAATAAACACCGGGGAGCTGTTTTTT. It is translated as CASRGLAGINTGELFF. This chain uses TRBV2 with TRBJ2-2; 13 nucleotides line up with TRBD2. Germline CDR1 SNHLY, CDR2 FYNNEI. CDR3 length: 16 residues. V shed 6 bases and J 2 bases; nucleotides not matched to a gene: 3.

The chain is built from TRBV5-1 and TRBJ2-3, with D perhaps matching TRBD2 (5 bases). CDR1 and CDR2 (germline): SGHRS, YFSETQ. The V end was cut by 4 bases, the J end by 5 bases, with 14 bases between. The CDR3 totals 14 residues. The CDR3: CASSRTQSGDTQYF. CDR3 nucleotide sequence: TGCGCCAGCAGCCGGACTCAGAGCGGAGATACGCAGTATTTT.

The chain is built from TRBV5-4 and TRBJ2-2, with D maybe TRBD1 (5 bases). The CDR3 length is 16 residues. Trimming shortened V by 4 bases and J by 5 bases, and 18 bases separated the two germline ends. From germline, CDR1 is SGHNT and CDR2 YYREEE (reference sequence). This CDR3 reads CASSLGGARKTGELFF. For the CDR3, the DNA is TGTGCCAGCAGCCTTGGTGGGGCTCGGAAAACCGGGGAGCTGTTTTTT.

The chain recombines TRBV7-3 with TRBJ2-2; 12 bases match TRBD2. Germline values: CDR1 SGHTA, CDR2 FQGTGA. CDR3 size: 17 residues. V gave up 5 bases and J gave up 5 bases; unmatched junction bases: 9. CDR3 nucleotide sequence: TGTGCCAGCAGCCCTCTAGCGGGAGGGCCGTGGACCGGGGAGCTGTTTTTT. Amino acid sequence: CASSPLAGGPWTGELFF.

The gene calls are TRBV6-5 and TRBJ2-7; 7 positions match TRBD1. Looked up from germline, CDR1 is MNHEY and CDR2 is SVGAGI. This CDR3 spans 11 amino acids. The V gene end was trimmed by 11 bases and the J gene end by 5 bases; junction bases not matched to a gene: 6. DNA of the CDR3: TGTGCCTCCGAAGGGGGCAACGAGCAGTACTTC. Translation: CASEGGNEQYF.

The CDR3 loop reads CASGLVNGGLDEKLFF. CDR3 in DNA: TGTGCTAGTGGTTTGGTAAACGGGGGATTGGATGAAAAACTGTTTTTT. This chain joins TRBV12-5 and TRBJ1-4; possible D gene TRBD1, 5 bases. Trimming shortened V by 0 bases and J by 6 bases, and 14 bases separated the two germline ends. Germline assignment: CDR1 LGHNT and CDR2 FRNRAP. The CDR3 extends over 16 amino acids.

The V call is TRBV6-5, the J call TRBJ1-1; unclear D gene. V gave up 0 bases and J gave up 4 bases, with 15 bases separating them. In germline, CDR1 is MNHEY, CDR2 SVGAGI. This CDR3 contains 16 residues. CDR3 DNA: TGTGCCAGCAGTTACTCGGGAGTAGAAGGGCGCACTGAAGCTTTCTTT. Its translation: CASSYSGVEGRTEAFF.